Presented here are 7 T cell receptor beta chains from one specimen sequenced in a study of CD4 and CD8 cells across lung adenocarcinoma regions. TCRdb re-derived calls from the PCR reads in MiXCR, one entry per CDR3 protein. The top ten hold around half of the sample, which has over 7,500 distinct CDR3 sequences, approximately 46% seen once. Sequenced sample: CD8+ T cells from the margin of a lung tumor. These receptors originate from a female donor with lung adenocarcinoma. The CD4 and CD8 labels of this study may be unreliable.

This clonotype was seen once. The chain recombines TRBV20-1 with TRBJ2-5; TRBD2 agrees at 7 bases. From germline, CDR1 is DFQATT and CDR2 SNEGSKA (reference sequence). The CDR3 is 15 residues long. After removal of 5 bases from V and 6 bases from J, the junction contained 15 bases not matched to a gene. CDR3 DNA sequence: TGCAGTGCTGCCAAGGGAGGACTAGGGGTGCAGACCCAGTACTTC. Translating it yields CSAAKGGLGVQTQYF.

Notes on this clonotype: A single base separates this from a much larger clone, so it may be a read error. This sequence joins TRBV5-1 and TRBJ2-2; 10 nucleotides align to TRBD2. The V and J ends lost 5 bases and 5 bases, in that order; junction bases with no gene match: 9. This CDR3 is 16 amino acids long. Germline V gene lookup returns CDR1 SGHRS and CDR2 YFSETQ. Here the CDR3 DNA reads TGCGCCAGCAGGGGGGCTAGCGGGAGAAGAACCGGGGAGCTGTTTTTT. Residues: CASRGASGRRTGELFF.

This clonotype is classed as medium-sized (0.01 to 0.1%). This chain links TRBV6-5 with TRBJ2-5; D not certain. CDR3 length equals 12 residues. Germline CDR1 is MNHEY and CDR2 is SVGAGI. The ends were cut back, 2 bases at V and 0 bases at J, with 1 base in the middle. CDR3 DNA: TGTGCCAGCAGTTACAACCAAGAGACCCAGTACTTC. This sequence encodes CASSYNQETQYF.

This clonotype was recorded a few times. Since a much larger clone is just one base distant, this may be a read error. The chain links TRBV7-2 to TRBJ2-1; 10 bases are a match to TRBD2. Trimming at V came to 6 bases and at J to 13 bases, leaving 12 bases not matched to a gene. The CDR3 is 14 amino acids. Germline CDR1 SGHTA, CDR2 FQGNSA. CDR3 amino acids: CASRLTSGQETQFF. The DNA of the CDR3 is TGTGCCAGCAGATTGACTAGCGGGCAAGAGACCCAGTTCTTC.

By proportion, this clonotype is medium-sized. Sequence at one end of the junction differs from germline and may be a read error. The J gene is TRBJ1-1, the V gene TRBV27, with 7 bases identical to TRBD1. This CDR3 comprises 16 residues. The germline V gene has CDR1 MNHEY and CDR2 SMNVEV (reference sequence). In DNA, the CDR3 is TGTGCCAGCCGTTTTCGCGGGACAGACAGATACACTGAAGCTTTCTTT. Translation: CASRFRGTDRYTEAFF.

The chain links TRBV7-2 to TRBJ2-7; D remains unclear. The CDR3 is made up of 11 amino acids. Trimming stripped 2 bases from V and 3 bases from J, with 2 bases between. Looked up from germline, CDR1 is SGHTA and CDR2 is FQGNSA. The CDR3 region has the DNA TGTGCCAGCAGCTTATTCTACGAGCAGTACTTC. It codes for CASSLFYEQYF.

This clonotype was seen only once. At one of its ends the junction is not consistent with the germline gene, which may arise from a read error. J is TRBJ2-3 and V is TRBV27, with D perhaps given as TRBD1 or TRBD2 (5 bases each). The V gene's germline CDR1 is MNHEY and CDR2 SMNVEV (reference sequence). This CDR3 is 13 amino acids long. CDR3 bases: TGTGCCAGCAGTTTTCGGGGCAAAGATACTCAGTATTTT. This translates into CASSFRGKDTQYF.